A single sample gave rise to the 30 T cell receptor beta chains below, sequenced in a study of cytomegalovirus exposure and HLA in healthy donors. PCR amplification relied on 60 Vbeta primers (plus 13 Jbeta primers). Libraries were prepared by immunoSEQ multiplex PCR; TCRdb keeps only in-frame clonotypes and omits some of them. The sample gives around 300,000 clones, under 80% of which show up once; approximately 2.3% is in the top ten. The specimen sequenced was PBMCs. All receptors derive from a female donor in good health and CMV-seronegative.

This chain's CDR3 is CASGGTAGETQYF. The CDR3 bases are TGTGCCAGCGGAGGGACTGCGGGAGAGACCCAGTACTTC. The gene calls are TRBV19 and TRBJ2-5, with D perhaps TRBD2 (6 bases). Germline V CDR1 and CDR2: LNHDA, SQIVND (reference sequence). The CDR3 has 13 amino acids. V was pared by 9 bases and J by 4 bases, with 15 bases between.

The chain has TRBV9 and TRBJ1-5, with 7 bases lining up with TRBD1. The length of the CDR3 is 13 residues. V lost 3 bases to trimming and J lost 6 bases; unmatched junction nucleotides: 3. The germline V gene encodes CDR1 SGDLS and CDR2 YYNGEE. CDR3 sequence: CASSATGTQPQHF. The CDR3 nucleotides are TGTGCCAGCAGCGCGACAGGGACTCAGCCCCAGCATTTT.

V and J are TRBV5-4 and TRBJ2-7; 11 bases fit TRBD2. The CDR3 contains 15 residues. CDR1 and CDR2 (germline): SGHNT, YYREEE (reference sequence). V lost 2 bases and J lost 1; bases outside the gene matches: 2. CDR3 coding DNA: TGTGCCAGCAGCTTATGGACTAGCGGGTCCTACGAGCAGTACTTC. It is translated as CASSLWTSGSYEQYF.

V is TRBV11-2 and J is TRBJ1-2; 11 bases are a match to TRBD1. Per the germline V gene, CDR1 is SGHAT and CDR2 is FQNNGV. The CDR3 sequence is 18 residues long. The ends lost 1 base at V and 8 bases at J; junction bases unmatched: 15. The CDR3 bases are TGTGCCAGCAGCTTAGGGGTCAAGTATGGACAGGGGGCTGGAGGCTACACCTTC. This codes for CASSLGVKYGQGAGGYTF.

This clone showed up just a few times. The chain joins TRBV10-1 to TRBJ1-1, with 7 bases matching TRBD1. V was clipped by 5 bases and J by 11 bases; unmatched bases: 8. The CDR3 is 12 residues long. Germline-derived CDR1 and CDR2 are WNHNN and SYGVQD (reference sequence). The CDR3 spells CASSTTGVAAFF. The CDR3 DNA is TGCGCCAGCAGTACAACAGGGGTGGCGGCTTTCTTT.

J is TRBJ2-7 and V is TRBV19; D is ambiguous. The length of the CDR3 is 15 residues. Trimming shortened V by 5 bases and J by 0 bases, and 14 bases separated the two germline ends. Per germline, CDR1 LNHDA and CDR2 SQIVND (reference sequence). CDR3 amino acids: CASSFDSSSSYEQYF. DNA of the CDR3: TGTGCCAGTAGTTTTGACTCATCGAGCTCCTACGAGCAGTACTTC.

At least ten counts were recorded for this clone. The chain has TRBV6-1 and TRBJ1-3; no firm D call. CDR1 MNHNS and CDR2 SASEGT come from the germline V gene. There are 14 residues in the CDR3. V dropped 1 base and J dropped 3 bases, with 7 bases sitting between them. The CDR3 DNA follows: TGTGCCAGCAGTGAAGGTCCAGGTGGAAACACCATATATTTT. Protein product: CASSEGPGGNTIYF.

This clone came up a few times. The DNA of the CDR3 is TGTGCCAGCTCTCTTCCAGGGTCGACTAATGAAAAACTGTTTTTT. This translates into CASSLPGSTNEKLFF. This sequence joins TRBV18 and TRBJ1-4, with a weak D call TRBD1 (5 bases). Germline V gives CDR1 KGHSH, CDR2 LQKENI. Trimming took off 6 bases at V and 2 bases at J, with 13 bases between the two ends. The CDR3 contains 15 residues.

This clone was recorded once. The rearrangement links TRBV6-1 to TRBJ1-3; 8 bases line up with TRBD1. Germline V gene data show CDR1 as MNHNS and CDR2 as SASEGT. This CDR3 has 15 amino acids. V shed 3 bases, J shed 2 bases, and the junction held 3 bases outside the gene matches. The CDR3 here is CASSEETGAGNTIYF. Here the CDR3 DNA reads TGTGCCAGCAGTGAGGAGACAGGGGCTGGAAACACCATATATTTT.

The V call is TRBV29-1, the J call TRBJ2-1; D is uncertain. The CDR3 covers 14 residues. Germline CDR1 reads SQVTM; CDR2 reads ANQGSEA. Trimming pared 7 bases from V and 5 bases from J, leaving 18 bases between. The CDR3 DNA is TGCAGCGGTACACGGCTGGGCCGAAACAATGAGCAGTTCTTC. It specifies CSGTRLGRNNEQFF.

The chain uses TRBV15 and TRBJ1-1; TRBD1 might be the D (5 bases). Germline V gene data show CDR1 as LNHNV and CDR2 as YYDKDF (reference sequence). V was clipped by 3 bases and J by 4 bases, with 12 bases between them. The length of the CDR3 is 14 residues. This CDR3 reads CATSRQGSSTEAFF. The DNA of the CDR3 is TGTGCCACCAGCAGGCAGGGAAGTAGCACTGAAGCTTTCTTT.

The chain has TRBV30 and TRBJ1-5; a possible D gene is TRBD1 (6 bases). The CDR3 spans 14 residues. Between the trimmed V and J ends, which lost 4 bases and 3 bases, there was a span of 13 bases. Germline-derived CDR1 and CDR2 are GTSNPN and SVGIG (reference sequence). As DNA, the CDR3 is TGTGCCTGGACCCCAGGGGACCTCAATCAGCCCCAGCATTTT. Amino acids: CAWTPGDLNQPQHF.

This clone was observed a few times. This chain joins TRBV9 and TRBJ2-5; 11 nucleotides align to TRBD2. V lost 4 bases, J lost 2 bases, and 4 bases stayed unmatched. From germline, CDR1 is SGDLS and CDR2 YYNGEE. The CDR3 covers 15 residues. In DNA form, the CDR3 reads TGTGCCAGCAGCACGGGACTAGCGGATCAAGAGACCCAGTACTTC. It is translated as CASSTGLADQETQYF.

The chain recombines TRBV27 with TRBJ2-7; no reliable D call. Trimming removed 0 bases at V and 3 bases at J, with 6 bases between. Germline CDR1 is MNHEY and CDR2 is SMNVEV (reference sequence). CDR3 length: 13 residues. CDR3 residues: CASSLSAYYEQYF. CDR3 DNA: TGTGCCAGCAGTTTATCCGCCTACTACGAGCAGTACTTC.

The rearrangement joins TRBV25-1 to TRBJ1-6, with D uncertain. The CDR3 covers 18 residues. Trimming took off 4 bases at V and 5 bases at J, with 21 bases between the two ends. Germline V CDR1 and CDR2: MGHDK, SYGVNS. In nucleotides, the CDR3 is TGTGCCAGCAGTGCGGGAGAAGGTGGCTTCGAGGATAATTCACCCCTCCACTTT. Its protein is CASSAGEGGFEDNSPLHF. The whole variable domain, filled in from reference TRBV25-1 and TRBJ1-6, reads EADIYQTPRYLVIGTGKKITLECSQTMGHDKMYWYQQDPGMELHLIHYSYGVNSTEKGDLSSESTVSRIRTEHFPLTLESARPSHTSQYLCASSAGEGGFEDNSPLHFGNGTRLTVT.

This clone was observed once. Here the CDR3 DNA reads TGTGCCAGCAGCCCCAACCAAGCTGGAGGAGAGCAGTACTTC. Its protein is CASSPNQAGGEQYF. The chain combines TRBV7-7 with TRBJ2-7; tentative D call: TRBD2 (5 bases). Trimming left V 5 bases short and J 7 bases short, with 18 bases between. The CDR3 extends over 14 amino acids. CDR1 and CDR2 (germline): SSHAT, FNYEAQ (reference sequence).

This chain links TRBV15 with TRBJ1-5; 7 bases line up with TRBD1. This CDR3 is built from 14 residues. V trimming: 3 bases; J trimming: 3 bases; junction bases outside the gene matches: 2. Germline CDR1 is LNHNV and CDR2 is YYDKDF (reference sequence). The CDR3 reads CATSRGQNNQPQHF. The CDR3 region has the DNA TGTGCCACCAGCAGGGGACAGAACAATCAGCCCCAGCATTTT.

The V gene is TRBV7-9, the J gene TRBJ2-7; no firm D call. The germline V and J ends were trimmed by 3 bases and 0 bases, with 3 bases remaining between them. The CDR3 contains 12 residues. Germline lookup yields CDR1 SEHNR and CDR2 FQNEAQ (reference sequence). The CDR3 nucleotides read TGTGCCAGCAGCTTCGGCTCCTACGAGCAGTACTTC. Residues: CASSFGSYEQYF.

The chain uses TRBV6-6 and TRBJ2-7; D ambiguous. The CDR3 spans 15 residues. Per germline, CDR1 MNHNY and CDR2 SVGAGI (reference sequence). Trimming took 3 bases from V and 2 from J, leaving 14 bases between them. The DNA for the CDR3 is TGTGCCAGCAGTTATCGTGGGTCGGAGACCTACGAGCAGTACTTC. It is translated as CASSYRGSETYEQYF.

The CDR3 bases are TGTGCCAGCAGTTGGACAGGGAGGTTGAGTGGCTACACCTTC. It translates to CASSWTGRLSGYTF. The rearrangement joins TRBV6-5 to TRBJ1-2; 8 bases fit TRBD1. V dropped 4 bases and J dropped 7; count of bases not matched to a gene: 8. CDR1 is MNHEY and CDR2 is SVGAGI in the germline V gene. The CDR3 totals 14 residues.

This chain links TRBV6-1 with TRBJ2-3, with 7 bases lining up with TRBD2. V shed 3 bases and J 3 bases; nucleotides not matched to a gene: 6. In germline, CDR1 is MNHNS, CDR2 SASEGT. CDR3 length: 15 residues. The CDR3 spells CASSEGGTGTDTQYF. In DNA form, the CDR3 reads TGTGCCAGCAGTGAGGGGGGGACGGGAACAGATACGCAGTATTTT.

The chain links TRBV14 to TRBJ2-1; 9 nucleotides align to TRBD2. Trimming cost V 0 bases and J 3 bases; bases outside gene matches: 9. The CDR3 is 18 residues long. Germline V lookup: CDR1 SGHDN, CDR2 FVKESK. The CDR3 protein is CASSQDFLAGVYYNEQFF. The CDR3, as DNA: TGTGCCAGCAGCCAAGATTTCTTAGCGGGAGTTTACTACAATGAGCAGTTCTTC.

The table lists this clone with a count of one. This chain joins TRBV6-5 and TRBJ2-3; a weak D match, TRBD2 (5 bases). The germline V gene has CDR1 MNHEY and CDR2 SVGAGI. This CDR3 region has 14 residues. V was pared by 4 bases and J by 1 base, with 9 bases between. CDR3 residues: CASSSSLGTDTQYF. The CDR3 DNA is TGTGCCAGCAGTTCGTCACTAGGCACAGATACGCAGTATTTT.

V and J are TRBV7-8 and TRBJ2-4; TRBD1 agrees at 9 bases. The CDR3 covers 17 residues. Germline assignment: CDR1 SGHVS and CDR2 FQNEAQ. J lost 5 bases, V lost 0 bases, and 8 bases had no gene match. The CDR3 coding sequence is TGTGCCAGCAGCTTAGCTCTATACGGACAGGGGCAAAACATTCAGTACTTC. Protein product: CASSLALYGQGQNIQYF.

This clone was found a few times. One end of the junction is discordant with germline, which a read error may explain. This chain links TRBV9 with TRBJ2-7, with 13 bases lining up with TRBD2. The CDR3 loop spans 13 amino acids. Per germline, CDR1 SGDLS and CDR2 YYNGEE. The CDR3 DNA is TGTGCCAGCAGCGTAGGGACTAGCGGGAGAATGGACTTC. It codes for CASSVGTSGRMDF.

This clone was seen a few times. This chain links TRBV9 with TRBJ2-3, with 9 bases identical to TRBD2. This CDR3 comprises 14 residues. Germline V lookup: CDR1 SGDLS, CDR2 YYNGEE. The ends lost 4 bases at V and 4 bases at J; junction bases unmatched: 4. CDR3: CASSLAGESDTQYF. For the CDR3, the DNA is TGTGCCAGCAGCTTAGCGGGAGAATCAGATACGCAGTATTTT.

The rearrangement links TRBV6-4 to TRBJ2-1; the D gene is possibly TRBD1 (6 bases). The germline gives CDR1 MRHNA, CDR2 SNTAGT. V was shortened by 2 bases and J by 7 bases, with 6 bases between the two germline ends. The CDR3 is made up of 12 amino acids. This chain's CDR3 is CASSDQGNEQFF. The CDR3 DNA is TGTGCCAGCAGTGACCAGGGGAATGAGCAGTTCTTC.

The chain has TRBV28 and TRBJ1-5, with TRBD1 matching 12 bases. Trimming at V came to 6 bases and at J to 6 bases, leaving 9 bases not matched to a gene. CDR1 and CDR2 (germline): MDHEN, SYDVKM. This CDR3 has 16 residues. The CDR3 is CASRFPGQGARQPQHF. The CDR3 nucleotides read TGTGCCAGCAGGTTCCCGGGACAGGGGGCTCGTCAGCCCCAGCATTTT.

J is TRBJ1-2 and V is TRBV7-2; TRBD1 matches at 7 bases. The CDR3 sequence is 14 residues long. Germline-derived CDR1 and CDR2 are SGHTA and FQGNSA. The J segment lost 3 bases and the V segment lost 5 bases, leaving 6 bases of the junction unmatched. CDR3 protein: CASSRDRVDYGYTF. DNA for the CDR3: TGTGCCAGCAGCCGAGACAGGGTAGACTATGGCTACACCTTC.

The V call is TRBV27, the J call TRBJ2-7, with 11 bases matching TRBD2. Germline V gives CDR1 MNHEY, CDR2 SMNVEV (reference sequence). The CDR3 extends over 13 amino acids. The ends lost 8 bases at V and 4 bases at J; junction bases unmatched: 4. CDR3 loop: CASGGLAVYEQYF. The CDR3 DNA is TGTGCCAGCGGGGGACTAGCGGTGTACGAGCAGTACTTC.